This T cell receptor beta chain is drawn from a study of CD8 T cells in ankylosing spondylitis. Via MiXCR, TCRdb re-called the 5' RACE reads, giving one row per CDR3 protein. The table has a few hundred thousand distinct CDR3 sequences, 15% to 20% seen once; the top ten hold about 8%. V was pared by 2 bases and J by 4 bases, with 14 bases between. This CDR3 is built from 15 residues. The sequence was obtained from a male donor with ankylosing spondylitis or in good health (not recorded which). The rearrangement uses TRBV12-3 or TRBV12-4 and TRBJ1-1, with unresolved D. Sequenced material: blood, either unsorted or a sorted T cell fraction (not recorded which). The CDR3 sequence is CASSLNGGERTEAFF. CDR3 DNA sequence: TGTGCCAGCAGTTTAAATGGCGGGGAGCGCACTGAAGCTTTCTTT.